A single sample is the source of the 27 T cell receptor beta chains below, sequenced in a study of blood T cell repertoires in COVID-19. Assay: immunoSEQ multiplex PCR; the TCRdb copy retains only in-frame clones and omits some. The sample lists about 100,000 clones, around 87% seen once, with around 10% in the top ten. The sequencing sample was made of peripheral blood. These receptors originate from a woman aged 30 to 39 with acute or convalescent COVID-19.

The J gene is TRBJ2-6, the V gene TRBV4-1; D unclear. This CDR3 is 13 amino acids long. V was pared by 8 bases and J by 1 base, with 6 bases between. CDR1 MGHRA and CDR2 YSYEKL come from the germline V gene. CDR3 in DNA: TGCGCCAGCTTGGAGTCTGGGGCCAACGTCCTGACTTTC. Protein sequence: CASLESGANVLTF.

The chain recombines TRBV7-9 with TRBJ1-6; D is undetermined. This CDR3 comprises 14 residues. The germline CDR1 and CDR2 sequences are SEHNR and FQNEAQ (reference sequence). V lost 4 bases and J 16 bases, leaving 20 bases between the germline ends. The CDR3 reads CASSSTPGLGGLHF. In DNA form, the CDR3 reads TGTGCCAGCAGCTCGACTCCCGGCTTGGGAGGACTCCACTTT.

This chain links TRBV6-1 with TRBJ1-2, with D perhaps TRBD1 (6 bases). The CDR3 is 17 amino acids. With 1 base removed from V and 8 bases from J, the gap between germline ends came to 23 bases. The V gene's germline CDR1 is MNHNS and CDR2 SASEGT. This CDR3 is CASSEDGISGTPLGYTF. CDR3 nucleotides: TGTGCCAGCAGTGAAGATGGGATCTCCGGGACACCACTCGGCTACACCTTC.

This chain links TRBV7-9 with TRBJ2-1; tentative D call: TRBD2 (7 bases). Per germline, CDR1 SEHNR and CDR2 FQNEAQ (reference sequence). CDR3 length: 15 amino acids. V was clipped by 7 bases and J by 5 bases, with 18 bases between them. CDR3 sequence reads: CASTSSGGPHNEQFF. CDR3 coding DNA: TGTGCCAGCACCTCTTCCGGGGGGCCCCACAATGAGCAGTTCTTC.

The rearrangement joins TRBV24-1 to TRBJ1-1; 7 nucleotides line up with TRBD1. The CDR3 has 13 residues. Germline V gene sequence: CDR1 KGHDR, CDR2 SFDVKD. J lost 1 base, V lost 12 bases, and 7 bases had no gene match. The CDR3 nucleotides read TGTGCCTCCCAAAGGACAGGGAACACTGAAGCTTTCTTT. Translation gives CASQRTGNTEAFF.

The chain combines TRBV6-4 with TRBJ1-5; 7 positions match TRBD1. V trimming: 8 bases; J trimming: 0 bases; junction bases outside the gene matches: 16. This CDR3 has 18 residues. CDR1 is MRHNA and CDR2 is SNTAGT in the germline V gene. The CDR3 DNA sequence: TGTGCCAGCTCTACGGATAGGGGGCCACACTATAGCAATCAGCCCCAGCATTTT. It translates to CASSTDRGPHYSNQPQHF.

This sequence joins TRBV7-8 and TRBJ2-7; D remains unclear. Germline assignment: CDR1 SGHVS and CDR2 FQNEAQ. CDR3 size: 13 residues. Trimming took off 0 bases at V and 3 bases at J, with 6 bases between the two ends. The CDR3 spells CASSLAHYYEQYF. The CDR3 nucleotides are TGTGCCAGCAGCTTAGCACACTACTACGAGCAGTACTTC.

The chain employs TRBV2 and TRBJ2-7; TRBD2 might be the D (6 bases). There are 15 residues in the CDR3. Between the trimmed V and J ends, which lost 2 bases and 6 bases, there was a span of 17 bases. Germline CDR1 SNHLY, CDR2 FYNNEI. CDR3 loop: CASSEWGLQRAEQYF. The CDR3, as DNA: TGTGCCAGCAGTGAATGGGGACTGCAAAGGGCCGAGCAGTACTTC.

The chain couples TRBV5-1 to TRBJ2-2; weak D call: TRBD1 (6 bases). The V gene's germline CDR1 is SGHRS and CDR2 YFSETQ. The CDR3 totals 14 residues. Trimming removed 5 bases at V and 5 bases at J, with 13 bases between. The CDR3 here is CASRWAQGTGELFF. In DNA form, the CDR3 reads TGCGCCAGCAGGTGGGCCCAGGGGACCGGGGAGCTGTTTTTT.

This chain links TRBV18 with TRBJ2-3, with D unclear. CDR3 size: 14 residues. Trimming took 7 bases from V and 2 from J, leaving 13 bases between them. Germline values: CDR1 KGHSH, CDR2 LQKENI. The CDR3 DNA reads TGTGCCAGCTTGAAACAACCCTCCACAGATACGCAGTATTTT. Translation gives CASLKQPSTDTQYF.

The chain links TRBV4-1 to TRBJ1-2; 10 nucleotides agree with TRBD1. Germline trimming cut 0 bases from V and 7 bases from J; bases unmatched to any gene: 23. CDR3 size: 21 residues. CDR1 is MGHRA, CDR2 YSYEKL, per germline. The CDR3 nucleotides read TGCGCCAGCAGCCAAGATAAGCCCCTATGGGGGACAGGGGTCCCACGGACTGGCTACACCTTC. This codes for CASSQDKPLWGTGVPRTGYTF.

The rearrangement joins TRBV30 to TRBJ1-6; a possible D gene is TRBD1 (6 bases). Germline lookup yields CDR1 GTSNPN and CDR2 SVGIG (reference sequence). This CDR3 has 13 amino acids. Between the trimmed V and J ends, which lost 0 bases and 14 bases, there was a span of 14 bases. Here the CDR3 reads CAWSVLGGAALHF. Here the CDR3 DNA reads TGTGCCTGGAGTGTACTAGGGGGGGCGGCCCTCCACTTT.

The V gene is TRBV11-3, the J gene TRBJ1-1; D unclear. V shed 3 bases and J shed 0 bases, with 11 bases lying between them. The CDR3 length is 15 residues. Germline values: CDR1 SGHNT, CDR2 YENEEA. The CDR3 sequence is CASSFATYLNTEAFF. CDR3 sequence (DNA): TGTGCCAGCAGCTTCGCTACCTACCTGAACACTGAAGCTTTCTTT.

J is TRBJ1-2 and V is TRBV28; 7 bases line up with TRBD1. From germline, CDR1 is MDHEN and CDR2 SYDVKM. The ends lost 5 bases at V and 4 bases at J; junction bases unmatched: 16. CDR3 size: 17 residues. Here the CDR3 DNA reads TGTGCCAGCAGTCCTGCTAATCTGGGACAGCACATCTATGGCTACACCTTC. Translation: CASSPANLGQHIYGYTF.

This clone was counted a single time. This chain joins TRBV18 and TRBJ2-3, with 8 bases aligning to TRBD2. V trimming: 4 bases; J trimming: 2 bases; junction bases outside the gene matches: 11. The CDR3 contains 17 residues. Germline V gene sequence: CDR1 KGHSH, CDR2 LQKENI. CDR3 bases: TGTGCCAGCTCACTAGCCAGCGGGGGCTTTCCCACAGATACGCAGTATTTT. Protein product: CASSLASGGFPTDTQYF.

The chain carries TRBV5-1 and TRBJ1-5; 8 nucleotides match TRBD1. The CDR3 consists of 15 residues. The J segment lost 7 bases and the V segment lost 4 bases, leaving 10 bases of the junction unmatched. CDR1 is SGHRS, CDR2 YFSETQ, per germline. CDR3 DNA sequence: TGCGCCAGCAGCCCGGATTCAGGGGGCAGGCAGCCCCAGCATTTT. This codes for CASSPDSGGRQPQHF.

The V and J genes are TRBV18 and TRBJ2-1; 9 nucleotides match TRBD1. V gave up 3 bases and J gave up 4 bases; unmatched junction bases: 4. The germline V gene encodes CDR1 KGHSH and CDR2 LQKENI. The CDR3 extends over 15 amino acids. CDR3 nucleotides: TGTGCCAGCTCACCCGGACAGGGGAATTACAATGAGCAGTTCTTC. This encodes CASSPGQGNYNEQFF.

The chain recombines TRBV7-9 with TRBJ2-2, with a possible D match to TRBD2 (5 bases). The CDR3 is 19 amino acids. Germline-derived CDR1 and CDR2 are SEHNR and FQNEAQ (reference sequence). V was trimmed by 0 bases and J by 1 base, leaving 18 bases between them. CDR3 coding DNA: TGTGCCAGCAGCTTAGCCATGGACTCTTACTCCCGGAACACCGGGGAGCTGTTTTTT. This translates into CASSLAMDSYSRNTGELFF.

The genes are TRBV15 and TRBJ1-6, with D possibly matching TRBD1 (5 bases). Per germline, CDR1 LNHNV and CDR2 YYDKDF (reference sequence). Trimming removed 0 bases from V and 9 bases from J, with 18 bases in between. The CDR3 totals 17 residues. The CDR3, as DNA: TGTGCCACCAGCAGAGAATCCCTCGGTAGGGGAATTTCACCCCTCCACTTT. Protein product: CATSRESLGRGISPLHF.

This chain links TRBV4-2 with TRBJ2-7, with D tentatively TRBD2 (5 bases). The CDR3 spans 17 residues. The germline V gene has CDR1 LGHNA and CDR2 YNFKEQ. Trimming removed 4 bases at V and 0 bases at J, with 19 bases between. The CDR3 DNA follows: TGTGCCAGCAGCCTCTCCGGTAGCCCGGGGAGCTCCTACGAGCAGTACTTC. It specifies CASSLSGSPGSSYEQYF.

The rearrangement uses TRBV18 and TRBJ1-1; no clear D gene. The CDR3 length is 13 residues. Germline assignment: CDR1 KGHSH and CDR2 LQKENI. V was trimmed by 3 bases and J by 5 bases, leaving 10 bases between them. This chain's CDR3 is CASSPNRETEAFF. For the CDR3, the DNA is TGTGCCAGCTCACCCAATCGGGAAACTGAAGCTTTCTTT.

The chain employs TRBV2 and TRBJ1-6; unclear D gene. With 1 base removed from V and 10 bases from J, the gap between germline ends came to 14 bases. CDR1 is SNHLY and CDR2 is FYNNEI in the germline V gene. The CDR3 loop spans 15 amino acids. The DNA of the CDR3 is TGTGCCAGCAGTGAAGAAGGGAGGGAACTCTCACCCCTCCACTTT. Translating gives CASSEEGRELSPLHF.

V usage is TRBV5-8 and J usage is TRBJ2-7, with TRBD1 as a possible D gene (5 bases). Germline V CDR1 and CDR2: SGHTS, YDEGEE. The CDR3 has 15 residues. V was cut by 1 base and J by 4 bases, with 15 bases left in between. CDR3 DNA sequence: TGTGCCAGCAGCTTGTACCAGGGCTTAACTTACGAGCAGTACTTC. Residues: CASSLYQGLTYEQYF.

The chain links TRBV5-1 to TRBJ2-7, with 11 bases matching TRBD2. CDR3 size: 19 residues. The V gene end was trimmed by 2 bases and the J gene end by 0 bases; junction bases not matched to a gene: 13. CDR1 and CDR2 (germline): SGHRS, YFSETQ. The chain's CDR3 is CASSLMTSGEPKSSYEQYF. Written as DNA, the CDR3 is TGCGCCAGCAGCTTAATGACTAGCGGGGAACCCAAAAGCTCCTACGAGCAGTACTTC.

The chain carries TRBV7-9 and TRBJ1-5; D is ambiguous. The germline gives CDR1 SEHNR, CDR2 FQNEAQ (reference sequence). V lost 1 base and J 5 bases, leaving 9 bases between the germline ends. This CDR3 has 14 residues. The CDR3 DNA follows: TGTGCCAGCAGCTTAGACCTGGGCGATCAGCCCCAGCATTTT. Protein: CASSLDLGDQPQHF.

Only one count was recorded for this clone. This specimen includes other DNA sequences encoding the same CDR3. The V gene is TRBV5-1, the J gene TRBJ1-4; TRBD1 is a possible D gene (6 bases). The length of the CDR3 is 13 residues. V lost 3 bases and J lost 5, with 8 bases in between. Germline V gives CDR1 SGHRS, CDR2 YFSETQ. CDR3 amino acids: CASSSGQNEKLFF. The CDR3 DNA reads as TGCGCCAGCAGCTCCGGACAGAATGAAAAACTGTTTTTT.

The chain employs TRBV18 and TRBJ1-4, with D uncertain. Germline assignment: CDR1 KGHSH and CDR2 LQKENI. CDR3 length: 13 residues. V lost 3 bases to trimming and J lost 8 bases, with 10 bases between them. CDR3 sequence: CASSPGEGEKLFF. CDR3 sequence (DNA): TGTGCCAGCTCACCGGGAGAAGGGGAAAAACTGTTTTTT.